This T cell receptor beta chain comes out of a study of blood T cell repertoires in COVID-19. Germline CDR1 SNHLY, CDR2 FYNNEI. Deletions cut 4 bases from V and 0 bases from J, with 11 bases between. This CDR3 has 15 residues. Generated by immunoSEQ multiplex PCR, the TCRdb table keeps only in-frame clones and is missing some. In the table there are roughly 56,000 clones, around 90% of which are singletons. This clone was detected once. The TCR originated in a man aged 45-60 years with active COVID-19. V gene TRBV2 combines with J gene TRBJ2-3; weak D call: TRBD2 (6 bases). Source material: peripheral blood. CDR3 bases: TGTGCCAGCAGTGTTAGTAGCGGAAGCACAGATACGCAGTATTTT. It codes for CASSVSSGSTDTQYF.